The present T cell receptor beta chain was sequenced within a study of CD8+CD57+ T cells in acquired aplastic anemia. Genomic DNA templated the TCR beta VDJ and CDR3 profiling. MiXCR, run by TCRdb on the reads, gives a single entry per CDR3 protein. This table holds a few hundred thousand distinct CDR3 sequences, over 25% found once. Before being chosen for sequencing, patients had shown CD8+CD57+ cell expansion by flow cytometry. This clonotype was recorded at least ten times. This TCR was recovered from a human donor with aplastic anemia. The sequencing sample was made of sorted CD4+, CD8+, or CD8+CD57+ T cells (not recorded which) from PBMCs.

The DNA for the CDR3 is TGTGCCAGCACCTCGTACACTGAAGCTTTCTTT. Translation gives CASTSYTEAFF. This chain links TRBV19 with TRBJ1-1; no definite D call. V was trimmed by 9 bases and J by 3 bases, leaving 8 bases between them. The CDR3 is 11 residues long. Germline CDR1 LNHDA, CDR2 SQIVND (reference sequence).